This T cell receptor (beta chain) derives from a study of blood T cell repertoires in COVID-19. Overall study context: Sample material is recorded as cDNA or gDNA derived from T cells, B-cell-depleted T cells, or PBMCs.

Original methodology: For nucleated cells, counts were estimated from reference gene primer amplification. Using immunoSEQ multiplex PCR, the repertoire was profiled, and TCRdb retains in-frame clones only, with some absent. The V and J calls and clone size were taken over from that table, and D and trimming were inferred from the DNA. The table records under 300,000 clones, approximately 91% of them present only once. The CDR3 spans 16 residues. In germline, CDR1 is LNHDA, CDR2 SQIVND (reference sequence). The V gene end was trimmed by 5 bases and the J gene end by 4 bases; junction bases not matched to a gene: 10.

The sample was PBMCs or T cells enriched from blood (not recorded which). This TCR was sampled from a woman between 40 and 50 years old who had recovered from COVID-19. The rearrangement joins TRBV19 to TRBJ1-2; TRBD1 aligns across 10 bases. The CDR3 protein is CASSPGTGDPIYGYTF. The CDR3 DNA sequence: TGTGCCAGTAGTCCAGGGACAGGGGATCCCATCTATGGCTACACCTTC.